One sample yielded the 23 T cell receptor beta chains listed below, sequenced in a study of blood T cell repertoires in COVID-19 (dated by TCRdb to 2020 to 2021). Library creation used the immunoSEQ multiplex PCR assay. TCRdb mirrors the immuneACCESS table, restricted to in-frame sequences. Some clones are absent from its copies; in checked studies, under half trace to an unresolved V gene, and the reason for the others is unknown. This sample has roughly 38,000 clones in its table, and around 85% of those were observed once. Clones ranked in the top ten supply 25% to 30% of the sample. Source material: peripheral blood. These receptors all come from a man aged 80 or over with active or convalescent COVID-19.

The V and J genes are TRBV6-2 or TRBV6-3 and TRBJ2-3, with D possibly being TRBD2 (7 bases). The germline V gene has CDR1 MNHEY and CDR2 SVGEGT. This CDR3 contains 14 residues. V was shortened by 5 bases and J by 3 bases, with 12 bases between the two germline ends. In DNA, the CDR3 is TGTGCCAGCAGTCGGGGGGCCGGGACAGATACGCAGTATTTT. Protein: CASSRGAGTDTQYF.

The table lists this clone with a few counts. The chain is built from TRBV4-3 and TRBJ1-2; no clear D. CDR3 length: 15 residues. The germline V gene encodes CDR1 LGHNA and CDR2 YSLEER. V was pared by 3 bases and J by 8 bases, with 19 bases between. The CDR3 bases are TGCGCCAGCAGCCACCTGGGAGTTTCTACACTAGGCTACACCTTC. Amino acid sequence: CASSHLGVSTLGYTF.

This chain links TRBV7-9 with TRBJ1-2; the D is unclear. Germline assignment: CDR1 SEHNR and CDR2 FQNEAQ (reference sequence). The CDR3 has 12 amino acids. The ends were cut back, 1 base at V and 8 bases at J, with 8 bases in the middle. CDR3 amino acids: CASSLGWRGYTF. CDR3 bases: TGTGCCAGCAGCTTAGGATGGAGGGGCTACACCTTC.

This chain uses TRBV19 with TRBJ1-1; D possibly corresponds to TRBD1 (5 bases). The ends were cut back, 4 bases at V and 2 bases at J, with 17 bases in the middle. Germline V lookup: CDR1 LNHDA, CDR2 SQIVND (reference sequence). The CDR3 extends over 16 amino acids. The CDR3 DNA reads TGTGCCAGTAGTAAGGGGCAAAACAGAATTAACACTGAAGCTTTCTTT. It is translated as CASSKGQNRINTEAFF. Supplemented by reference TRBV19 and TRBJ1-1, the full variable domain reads DGGITQSPKYLFRKEGQNVTLSCEQNLNHDAMYWYRQDPGQGLRLIYYSQIVNDFQKGDIAEGYSVSREKKESFPLTVTSAQKNPTAFYLCASSKGQNRINTEAFFGQGTRLTVV.

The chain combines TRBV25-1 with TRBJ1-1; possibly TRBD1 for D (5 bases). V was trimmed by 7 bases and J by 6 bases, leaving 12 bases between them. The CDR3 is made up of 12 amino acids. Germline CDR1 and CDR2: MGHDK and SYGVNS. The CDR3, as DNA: TGTGCCAGCAAGGGGAATGTCGCTGAAGCTTTCTTT. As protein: CASKGNVAEAFF.

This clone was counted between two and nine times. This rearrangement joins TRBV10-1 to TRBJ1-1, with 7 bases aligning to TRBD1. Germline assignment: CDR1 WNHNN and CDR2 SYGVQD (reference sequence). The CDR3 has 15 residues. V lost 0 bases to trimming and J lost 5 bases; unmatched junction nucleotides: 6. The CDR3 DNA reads TGCGCCAGCAGTGAGTCAGACAGGGATTTGACTGAAGCTTTCTTT. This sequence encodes CASSESDRDLTEAFF.

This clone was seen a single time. The CDR3 region is CASSLARPDNEQFF. CDR3 bases: TGTGCCAGCAGCTTGGCCAGGCCAGACAATGAGCAGTTCTTC. The rearrangement uses TRBV5-4 and TRBJ2-1; D is undetermined. Trimming took 0 bases from V and 5 from J, leaving 9 bases between them. Looked up from germline, CDR1 is SGHNT and CDR2 is YYREEE (reference sequence). The CDR3 covers 14 residues.

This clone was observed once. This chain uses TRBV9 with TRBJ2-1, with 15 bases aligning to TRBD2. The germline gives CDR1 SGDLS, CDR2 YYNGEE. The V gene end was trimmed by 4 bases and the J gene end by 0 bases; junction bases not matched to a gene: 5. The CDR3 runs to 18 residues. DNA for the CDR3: TGTGCCAGCAGCCATGGACTAGCGGGGGGGAGCTCCTACAATGAGCAGTTCTTC. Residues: CASSHGLAGGSSYNEQFF.

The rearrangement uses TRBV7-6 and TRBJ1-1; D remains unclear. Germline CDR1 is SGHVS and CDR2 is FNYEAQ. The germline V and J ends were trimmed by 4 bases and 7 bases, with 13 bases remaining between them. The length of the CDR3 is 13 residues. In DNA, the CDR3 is TGTGCCAGCAGCTACCGGCGCCGGGATGAAGCTTTCTTT. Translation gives CASSYRRRDEAFF.

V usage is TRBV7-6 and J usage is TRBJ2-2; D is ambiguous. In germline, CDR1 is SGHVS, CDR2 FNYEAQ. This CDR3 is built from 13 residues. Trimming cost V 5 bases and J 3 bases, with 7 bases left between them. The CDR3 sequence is CASSRSYTGELFF. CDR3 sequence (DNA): TGTGCCAGCAGCCGGTCTTACACCGGGGAGCTGTTTTTT.

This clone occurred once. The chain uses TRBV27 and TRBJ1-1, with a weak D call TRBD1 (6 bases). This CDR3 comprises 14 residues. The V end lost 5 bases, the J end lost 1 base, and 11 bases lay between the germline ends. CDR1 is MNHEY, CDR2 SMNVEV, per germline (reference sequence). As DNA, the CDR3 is TGTGCCAGCAGTCAACAGGGTAGGAACACTGAAGCTTTCTTT. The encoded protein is CASSQQGRNTEAFF.

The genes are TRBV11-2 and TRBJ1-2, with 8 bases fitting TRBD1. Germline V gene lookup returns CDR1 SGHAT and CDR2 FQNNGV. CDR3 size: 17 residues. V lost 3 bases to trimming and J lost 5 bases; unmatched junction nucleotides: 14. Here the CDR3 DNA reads TGTGCCAGCAGCTTCCCTGATGTCAGACAGGGGCGTTATGGCTACACCTTC. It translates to CASSFPDVRQGRYGYTF.

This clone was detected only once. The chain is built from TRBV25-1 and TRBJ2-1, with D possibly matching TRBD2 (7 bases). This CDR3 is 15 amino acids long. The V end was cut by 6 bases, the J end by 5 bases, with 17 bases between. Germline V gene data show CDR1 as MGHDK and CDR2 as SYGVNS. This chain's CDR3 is CASRSLGGDHNEQFF. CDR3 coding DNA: TGTGCCAGCAGGTCACTAGGGGGGGATCACAATGAGCAGTTCTTC.

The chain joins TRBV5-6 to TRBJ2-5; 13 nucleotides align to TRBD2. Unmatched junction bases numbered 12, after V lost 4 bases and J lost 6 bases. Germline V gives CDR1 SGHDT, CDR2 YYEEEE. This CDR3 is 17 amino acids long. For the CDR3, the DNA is TGTGCCAGCAGCCGTACTAGCGGGGGGGCCGGGAAAAAGACCCAGTACTTC. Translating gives CASSRTSGGAGKKTQYF.

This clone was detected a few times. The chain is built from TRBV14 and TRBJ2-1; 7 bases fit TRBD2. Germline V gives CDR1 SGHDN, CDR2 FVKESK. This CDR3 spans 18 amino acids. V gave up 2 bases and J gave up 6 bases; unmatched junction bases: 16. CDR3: CASSQPTSHKRVLNEQFF. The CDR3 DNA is TGTGCCAGCAGCCAACCGACTAGCCATAAGCGCGTACTCAATGAGCAGTTCTTC.

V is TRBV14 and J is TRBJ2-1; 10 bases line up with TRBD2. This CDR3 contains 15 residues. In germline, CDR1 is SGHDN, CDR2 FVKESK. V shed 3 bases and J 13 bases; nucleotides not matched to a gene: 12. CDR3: CASSHLIDPSGSQFF. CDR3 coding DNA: TGTGCCAGCAGCCACCTCATTGACCCTAGCGGGAGTCAGTTCTTC.

CDR3 coding DNA: TGTGCCAGCAGCATTCGAAGAGCGGGAGTTTCCGAGCAGTACTTC. Protein: CASSIRRAGVSEQYF. The chain couples TRBV7-3 to TRBJ2-7; the match to TRBD2 covers 8 bases. V was pared by 5 bases and J by 6 bases, with 12 bases of the junction left unmatched. CDR1 and CDR2 from the germline V gene are SGHTA and FQGTGA. The CDR3 spans 15 residues.

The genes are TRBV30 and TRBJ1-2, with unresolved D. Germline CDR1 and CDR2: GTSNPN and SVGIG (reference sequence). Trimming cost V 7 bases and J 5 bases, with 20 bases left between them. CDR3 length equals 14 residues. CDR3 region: CAFTLGVLGYGYTF. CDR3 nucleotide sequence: TGTGCCTTCACACTCGGGGTCCTTGGTTATGGCTACACCTTC.

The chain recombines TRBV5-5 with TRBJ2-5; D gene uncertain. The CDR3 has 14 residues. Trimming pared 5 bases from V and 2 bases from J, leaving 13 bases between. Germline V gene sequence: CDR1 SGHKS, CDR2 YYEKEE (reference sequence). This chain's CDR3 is CASSSRVPQETQYF. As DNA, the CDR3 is TGTGCCAGCAGTTCACGGGTCCCTCAAGAGACCCAGTACTTC.

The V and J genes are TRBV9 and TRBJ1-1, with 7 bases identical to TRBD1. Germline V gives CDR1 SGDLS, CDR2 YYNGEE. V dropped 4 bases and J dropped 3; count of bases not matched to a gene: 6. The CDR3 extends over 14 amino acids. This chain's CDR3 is CASSPHTGDTEAFF. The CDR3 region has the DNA TGTGCCAGCAGCCCACATACAGGGGACACTGAAGCTTTCTTT.

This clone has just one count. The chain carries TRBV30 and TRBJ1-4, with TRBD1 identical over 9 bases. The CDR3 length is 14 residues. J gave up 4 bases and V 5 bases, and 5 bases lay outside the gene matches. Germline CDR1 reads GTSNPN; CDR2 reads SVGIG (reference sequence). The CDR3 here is CAWAPGQGNEKLFF. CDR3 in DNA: TGTGCCTGGGCCCCGGGACAGGGTAATGAAAAACTGTTTTTT.

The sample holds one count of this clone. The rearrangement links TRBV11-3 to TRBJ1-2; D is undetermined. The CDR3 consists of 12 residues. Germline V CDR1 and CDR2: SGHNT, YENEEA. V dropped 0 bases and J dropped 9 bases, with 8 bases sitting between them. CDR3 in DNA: TGTGCCAGCAGCTTAGATACCGGGAGCTACACCTTC. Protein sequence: CASSLDTGSYTF.

The DNA for the CDR3 is TGCGCCAGCAGCTTGGATGACTCTCTAGCGGGAGTTTCGATAACAGATACGCAGTATTTT. Protein product: CASSLDDSLAGVSITDTQYF. This chain connects TRBV5-1 to TRBJ2-3; TRBD2 matches 10 bases. CDR1 and CDR2 from the germline V gene are SGHRS and YFSETQ. V lost 0 bases to trimming and J lost 3 bases; unmatched junction nucleotides: 16. This CDR3 is 20 amino acids long.